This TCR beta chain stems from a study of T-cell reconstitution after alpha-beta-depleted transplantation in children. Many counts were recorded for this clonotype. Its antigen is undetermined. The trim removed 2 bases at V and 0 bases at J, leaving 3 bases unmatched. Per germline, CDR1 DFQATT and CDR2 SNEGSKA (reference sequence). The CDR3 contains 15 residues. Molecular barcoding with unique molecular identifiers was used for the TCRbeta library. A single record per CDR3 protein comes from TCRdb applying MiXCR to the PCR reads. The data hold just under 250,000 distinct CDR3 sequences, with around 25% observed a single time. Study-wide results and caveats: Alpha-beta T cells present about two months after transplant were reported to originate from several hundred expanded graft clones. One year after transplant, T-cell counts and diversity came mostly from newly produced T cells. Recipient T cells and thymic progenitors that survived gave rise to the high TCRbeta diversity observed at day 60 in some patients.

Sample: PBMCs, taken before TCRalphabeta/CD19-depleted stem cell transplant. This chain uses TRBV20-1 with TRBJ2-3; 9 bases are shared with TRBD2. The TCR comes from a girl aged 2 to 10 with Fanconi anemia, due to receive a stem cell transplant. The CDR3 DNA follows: TGCAGTGCTAGACCTAGCGGGGTTAGCACAGATACGCAGTATTTT. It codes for CSARPSGVSTDTQYF.